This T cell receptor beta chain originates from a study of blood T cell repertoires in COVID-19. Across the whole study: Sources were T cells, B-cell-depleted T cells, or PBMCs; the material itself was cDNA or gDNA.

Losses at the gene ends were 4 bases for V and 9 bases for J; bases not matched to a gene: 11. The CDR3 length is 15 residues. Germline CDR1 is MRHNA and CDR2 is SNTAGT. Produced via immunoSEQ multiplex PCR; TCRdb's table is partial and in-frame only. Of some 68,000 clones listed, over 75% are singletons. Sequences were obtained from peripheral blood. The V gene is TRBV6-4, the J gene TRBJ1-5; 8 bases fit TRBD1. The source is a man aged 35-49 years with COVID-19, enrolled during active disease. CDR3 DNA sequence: TGTGCCAGCAGTGGACGGACAGGGACCCCAACGCCCCAGCATTTT. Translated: CASSGRTGTPTPQHF.